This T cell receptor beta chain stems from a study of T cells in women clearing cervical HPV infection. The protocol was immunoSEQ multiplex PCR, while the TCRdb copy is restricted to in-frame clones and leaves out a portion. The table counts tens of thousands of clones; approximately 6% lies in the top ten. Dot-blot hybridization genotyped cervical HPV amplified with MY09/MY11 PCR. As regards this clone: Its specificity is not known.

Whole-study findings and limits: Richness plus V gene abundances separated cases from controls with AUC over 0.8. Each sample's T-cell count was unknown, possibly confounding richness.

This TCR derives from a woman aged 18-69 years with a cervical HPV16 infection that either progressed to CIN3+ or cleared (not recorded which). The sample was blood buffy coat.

CDR3 DNA (partial): TGTGCCAGCAGTGAAGCGCGGGGAAGT. This gives the protein CASSEARGS. Given in full, the CDR3 is CASSEARGSQYF. This chain connects TRBV2 to TRBJ2-4; possible D gene TRBD2, 6 bases. The read terminates 3 residues ahead of where the CDR3 ends, so the germline J gene completes it. The CDR3 contains 12 residues. Germline CDR1 is SNHLY and CDR2 is FYNNEI.